This T cell receptor (beta chain) was captured in a study of blood T cell repertoires in COVID-19 (dated by TCRdb to about 2020). Concerning the study at large: Samples covering the acute and convalescent phases of COVID-19 were provided by collaborators in the United States, Italy and Spain. The prospective study material was composed of cDNA or gDNA derived from T cells, B-cell-depleted T cells, or PBMCs. Subjects who had been exposed to COVID-19, were actively infected with it, or had recovered from it provided the deeply sampled blood TCRbeta repertoires that made up the dataset. The repertoires were released in a freely available public database meant as a resource for research on the immune response to SARS-CoV-2. The samples were drawn from the first 160 participants of the ongoing ImmuneRACE study and from some 1,300 subjects provided by 6 global collaborators. The sample metadata nearly always contained a de-identified subject ID, COVID-19 status, age in years and sex. Where HLA class I and class II types were available, the types were taken from metadata supplied by the sample provider, not from assay-based typing. Here is what the overall study found, with its caveats: The quantity of clinical and demographic metadata differed by source and by participant and was supplied without curation.

In the prospective study, participants were about 18 to 95 years old, resided in about two dozen geographic areas of the United States, and were enrolled through a virtual design. In the prospective study, cohorts were assigned on the basis of participant-reported clinical history obtained from a screening survey and a study questionnaire. Exposed participants were defined as having been in contact with someone with a PCR-confirmed or clinician-diagnosed COVID-19 case within 2 weeks of study entry. Mobile phlebotomists in the prospective study collected whole blood, serum and a nasopharyngeal or oropharyngeal swab from every participant. Participants in the prospective study had the option to provide additional blood draws and questionnaires over a roughly 2-month period. Blood samples from the prospective study were shipped frozen or at room temperature prior to DNA extraction. Details on this clone: Its specific antigen is unknown. Base qualities are not provided; no much larger clone lies one nucleotide away.

The CDR3 runs 14 residues from the cysteine to the phenylalanine. The kept DNA is CDR3 alone, 42 bases in frame from the first base. Looking up the germline V gene yields CDR1 MNHEY and CDR2 SVGAGI. V trim: 3 bases; J trim: 3 bases; unmatched bases: 4. The immunoSEQ Assay, a bias-controlled multiplex PCR, was used to amplify TCRbeta CDR3 regions from genomic DNA. On the study's bioinformatics: Nucleated cell counts per sample were estimated from amplification of reference gene primers within the assay. To quantify the absolute abundance of each unique TCRbeta CDR3 rearrangement, sequence reads were collapsed and filtered. Productive Simpson clonality was computed per sample as the square root of Simpson's diversity index over productive rearrangements. This is the immuneACCESS table as TCRdb keeps it, with only in-frame sequences that have V and J called. A part of the clones is gone; compared with another copy, unresolved V genes explain less than half, and the rest is unexplained. For V, J and clone size, that table is used; D and trimming come from the DNA. This sample gives approximately 200,000 clones in total; over 80% of them show up just once. About 3.5% of the sample is taken by the ten largest.

Sequencing input: PBMCs or T cells enriched from blood (not recorded which). In this chain, TRBV6-5 is recombined with TRBJ2-7; the junction holds 8 bases that match TRBD1. This sequence was found in a young woman who had been exposed to COVID-19. The CDR3 protein is CASSYLQGVYEQYF. The DNA is as follows: TGTGCCAGCAGTTATTTACAGGGGGTCTACGAGCAGTACTTC.